This T cell receptor beta chain was captured in a study of radiotherapy plus CTLA-4 blockade in lung cancer. The wider study: Among all patients, around 18% showed objective responses, while 30% to 40% had disease control.

Study findings and constraints: Tumor-derived TCR clones expanded in blood after radiotherapy plus ipilimumab.

The table came from immunoSEQ multiplex PCR; TCRdb's copy has only in-frame clones and leaves some out. The profile shows 48,000 or so clones, 70% to 90% of them singletons. Trimming took 5 bases from V and 4 from J, leaving 13 bases between them. The CDR3 is made up of 13 amino acids. The germline V gene has CDR1 SGDLS and CDR2 YYNGEE. Focal radiation plus CTLA-4 blockade with ipilimumab was given to patients with chemo-refractory metastatic non-small-cell lung cancer. As to this clone: Its antigen remains unidentified.

The sequencing here drew on peripheral blood, taken from a patient treated with radiotherapy plus ipilimumab. The chain couples TRBV9 to TRBJ2-7; tentative D call: TRBD1 (5 bases). The sequence came from a human donor with non-small cell lung cancer whose response to radiotherapy plus ipilimumab could not be evaluated. DNA of the CDR3: TGTGCCAGCAGTGATCATACAGGTTACGAGCAGTACTTC. It yields the protein CASSDHTGYEQYF.